Following are 13 T cell receptor beta chains from one sample sequenced in a study of blood T cell repertoires in COVID-19. Repertoires were generated with immunoSEQ multiplex PCR, while TCRdb's copy carries only in-frame clones and drops some. Counted here are about 140,000 clones, roughly 79% occurring once; the ten biggest clones make up over 6.5%. The specimen was peripheral blood. The receptors shown here come from a man in his fifties with active or convalescent COVID-19.

The V call is TRBV12-3 or TRBV12-4, the J call TRBJ1-3, with D hard to call. V lost 5 bases, J lost 0 bases, and 5 bases lay in between. CDR3 length equals 13 residues. This CDR3 reads CASSGGSGNTIYF. In DNA, the CDR3 is TGTGCCAGCAGTGGAGGCTCTGGAAACACCATATATTTT.

This clone was observed a single time. V usage is TRBV2 and J usage is TRBJ2-1, with TRBD2 identical over 14 bases. The CDR3 loop spans 19 amino acids. CDR1 is SNHLY and CDR2 is FYNNEI in the germline V gene. The J segment lost 0 bases and the V segment lost 3 bases, leaving 7 bases of the junction unmatched. The CDR3 DNA sequence: TGTGCCAGCAGTGATCTGGGACTAGCGGGAGATAGCTCCTACAATGAGCAGTTCTTC. It specifies CASSDLGLAGDSSYNEQFF.

The CDR3 protein is CASTDRGGANVLTF. CDR3 in DNA: TGTGCCAGCACCGACAGGGGTGGGGCCAACGTCCTGACTTTC. The chain uses TRBV6-5 and TRBJ2-6, with TRBD1 matching over 8 bases. CDR1 MNHEY and CDR2 SVGAGI come from the germline V gene. The CDR3 is 14 residues long. With 7 bases clipped from V and 3 bases from J, the junction kept 2 bases outside the gene matches.

This chain uses TRBV28 with TRBJ2-1, with TRBD2 matching 7 bases. V was pared by 4 bases and J by 7 bases, with 13 bases of the junction left unmatched. CDR1 and CDR2 from the germline V gene are MDHEN and SYDVKM. This CDR3 is 16 amino acids long. The CDR3 sequence is CASSSTPVQGGNEQFF. CDR3 nucleotide sequence: TGTGCCAGCAGTTCAACCCCCGTCCAGGGAGGGAATGAGCAGTTCTTC.

This clone was picked up a small number of times. V is TRBV15 and J is TRBJ1-2; TRBD1 might be the D (6 bases). This CDR3 has 15 amino acids. Trimming took off 3 bases at V and 2 bases at J, with 13 bases between the two ends. Looked up from germline, CDR1 is LNHNV and CDR2 is YYDKDF (reference sequence). The CDR3 loop is CATSSFTGLNYGYTF. The CDR3 DNA sequence: TGTGCCACCAGCAGCTTCACAGGGCTAAACTATGGCTACACCTTC.

The V and J genes are TRBV29-1 and TRBJ2-1, with a tentative D call TRBD1 (6 bases). Germline V CDR1 and CDR2: SQVTM, ANQGSEA. This CDR3 contains 12 residues. V lost 4 bases and J lost 5, with 9 bases in between. In DNA form, the CDR3 reads TGCAGCGTTGGGTGGACAGACAATGAGCAGTTCTTC. This gives the protein CSVGWTDNEQFF.

The chain recombines TRBV4-1 with TRBJ1-1; the match to TRBD1 covers 8 bases. This CDR3 comprises 14 residues. Germline trimming cut 4 bases from V and 3 bases from J; bases unmatched to any gene: 4. Germline values: CDR1 MGHRA, CDR2 YSYEKL. The CDR3 DNA reads as TGCGCCAGCAGCCCACAGGGGGAGCACACTGAAGCTTTCTTT. The encoded protein is CASSPQGEHTEAFF.

The chain joins TRBV29-1 to TRBJ2-3; 9 nucleotides agree with TRBD1. The germline gives CDR1 SQVTM, CDR2 ANQGSEA. J gave up 1 base and V 8 bases, and 7 bases lay outside the gene matches. CDR3 length: 14 residues. The CDR3 region is CSLITGGGTDTQYF. As DNA, the CDR3 is TGCAGCTTAATTACAGGGGGCGGCACAGATACGCAGTATTTT.

The V call is TRBV29-1, the J call TRBJ1-2; possible D gene TRBD1, 5 bases. Trimming left V 2 bases short and J 8 bases short, with 15 bases between. The CDR3 length is 13 residues. Germline V CDR1 and CDR2: SQVTM, ANQGSEA. The CDR3 protein is CSVEIQGGEGYTF. The CDR3 nucleotides read TGCAGCGTTGAAATTCAGGGCGGTGAGGGCTACACCTTC. Full variable domain (rest looked up from reference TRBV29-1 and TRBJ1-2): SAVISQKPSRDICQRGTSLTIQCQVDSQVTMMFWYRQQPGQSLTLIATANQGSEATYESGFVIDKFPISRPNLTFSTLTVSNMSPEDSSIYLCSVEIQGGEGYTFGSGTRLTVV.

About this clone itself: The sample has other DNA sequences that encode this CDR3 too. The chain couples TRBV19 to TRBJ2-1, with 11 bases lining up with TRBD2. The CDR3 contains 15 residues. The V gene end was trimmed by 7 bases and the J gene end by 12 bases; junction bases not matched to a gene: 14. Germline V CDR1 and CDR2: LNHDA, SQIVND (reference sequence). CDR3 sequence reads: CASTSRVAGGVGQFF. The CDR3 DNA follows: TGTGCCAGTACATCGAGGGTAGCGGGAGGGGTGGGGCAGTTCTTC.

This chain joins TRBV7-2 and TRBJ2-3; weak D call: TRBD1 (5 bases). The CDR3 is made up of 16 amino acids. Trimming pared 2 bases from V and 3 bases from J, leaving 15 bases between. CDR1 SGHTA and CDR2 FQGNSA come from the germline V gene. The CDR3 loop is CASSLTRLGLTDTQYF. CDR3 coding DNA: TGTGCCAGCAGCTTAACAAGATTGGGGCTAACAGATACGCAGTATTTT.

V usage is TRBV19 and J usage is TRBJ2-7, with TRBD1 identical over 8 bases. Trimming took 6 bases from V and 0 from J; bases not matched to a gene: 4. This CDR3 is built from 14 residues. The V gene's germline CDR1 is LNHDA and CDR2 SQIVND (reference sequence). CDR3 coding DNA: TGTGCCAGTAGGGGGACAGGAAGCTCCTACGAGCAGTACTTC. It yields the protein CASRGTGSSYEQYF.

CDR3 residues: CATSDTEVGPQHF. The CDR3 DNA reads TGTGCCACCAGTGATACCGAGGTGGGGCCCCAGCATTTT. This chain uses TRBV24-1 with TRBJ1-5; D remains unclear. The CDR3 is made up of 13 amino acids. Germline V lookup: CDR1 KGHDR, CDR2 SFDVKD. Trimming left V 3 bases short and J 9 bases short, with 11 bases between.